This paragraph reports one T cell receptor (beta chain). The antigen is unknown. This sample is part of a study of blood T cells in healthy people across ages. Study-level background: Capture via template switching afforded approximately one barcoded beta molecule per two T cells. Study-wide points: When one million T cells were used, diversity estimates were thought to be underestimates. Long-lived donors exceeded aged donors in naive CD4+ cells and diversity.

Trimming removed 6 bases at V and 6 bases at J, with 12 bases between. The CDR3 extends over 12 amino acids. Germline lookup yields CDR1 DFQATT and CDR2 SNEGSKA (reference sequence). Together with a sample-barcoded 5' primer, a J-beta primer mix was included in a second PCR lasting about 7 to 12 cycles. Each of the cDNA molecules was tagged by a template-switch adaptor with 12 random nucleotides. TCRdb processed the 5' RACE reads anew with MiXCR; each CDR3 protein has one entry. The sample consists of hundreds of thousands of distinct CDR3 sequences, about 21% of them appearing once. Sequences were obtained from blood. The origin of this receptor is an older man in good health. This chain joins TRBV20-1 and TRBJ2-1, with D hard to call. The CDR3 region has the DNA TGCAGTGCGGAAAGGGTCGGCAATGAGCAGTTCTTC. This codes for CSAERVGNEQFF.